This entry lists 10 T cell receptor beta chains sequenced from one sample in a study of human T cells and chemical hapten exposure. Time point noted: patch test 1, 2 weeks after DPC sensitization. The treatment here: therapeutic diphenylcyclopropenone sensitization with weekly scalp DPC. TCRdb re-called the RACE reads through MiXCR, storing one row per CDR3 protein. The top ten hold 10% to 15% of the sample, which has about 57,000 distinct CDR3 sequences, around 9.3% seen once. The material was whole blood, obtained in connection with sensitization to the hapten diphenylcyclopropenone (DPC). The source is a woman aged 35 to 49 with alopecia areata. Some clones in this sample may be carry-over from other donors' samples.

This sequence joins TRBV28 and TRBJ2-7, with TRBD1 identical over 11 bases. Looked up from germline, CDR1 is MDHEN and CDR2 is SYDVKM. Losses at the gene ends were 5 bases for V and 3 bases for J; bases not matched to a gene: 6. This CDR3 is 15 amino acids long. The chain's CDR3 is CASSLPGTGGYEQYF. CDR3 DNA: TGTGCCAGCAGTCTTCCCGGGACAGGGGGCTACGAGCAGTACTTC.

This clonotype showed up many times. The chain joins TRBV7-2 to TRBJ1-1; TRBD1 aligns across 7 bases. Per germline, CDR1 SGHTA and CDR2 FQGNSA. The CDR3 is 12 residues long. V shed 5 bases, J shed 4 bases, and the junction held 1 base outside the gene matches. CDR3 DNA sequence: TGTGCCAGCAGCCACAGGGGCACTGAAGCTTTCTTT. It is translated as CASSHRGTEAFF. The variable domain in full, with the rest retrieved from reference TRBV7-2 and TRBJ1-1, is GAGVSQSPSNKVTEKGKDVELRCDPISGHTALYWYRQSLGQGLEFLIYFQGNSAPDKSGLPSDRFSAERTGGSVSTLTIQRTQQEDSAVYLCASSHRGTEAFFGQGTRLTVV.

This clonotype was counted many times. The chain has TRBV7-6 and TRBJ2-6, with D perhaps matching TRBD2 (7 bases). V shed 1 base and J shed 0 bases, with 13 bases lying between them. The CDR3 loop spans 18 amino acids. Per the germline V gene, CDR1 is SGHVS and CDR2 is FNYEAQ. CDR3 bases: TGTGCCAGCAGCTTAGTTCGGGGGGCGTTCTCTGGGGCCAACGTCCTGACTTTC. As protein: CASSLVRGAFSGANVLTF.

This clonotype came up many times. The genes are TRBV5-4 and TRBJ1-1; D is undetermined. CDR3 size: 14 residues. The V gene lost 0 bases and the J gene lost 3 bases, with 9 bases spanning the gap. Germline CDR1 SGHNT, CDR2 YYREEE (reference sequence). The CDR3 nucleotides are TGTGCCAGCAGCTTGGGTTCGGGAGACACTGAAGCTTTCTTT. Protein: CASSLGSGDTEAFF.

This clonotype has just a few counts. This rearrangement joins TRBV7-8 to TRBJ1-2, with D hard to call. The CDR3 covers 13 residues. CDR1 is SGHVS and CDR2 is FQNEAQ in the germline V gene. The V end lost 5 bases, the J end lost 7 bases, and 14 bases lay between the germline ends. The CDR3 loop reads CASSRLGGTGYTF. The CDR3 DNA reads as TGTGCCAGCAGCCGGCTGGGTGGTACTGGCTACACCTTC.

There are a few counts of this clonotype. The CDR3 sequence is CASSGADRGTEAFF. CDR3 bases: TGTGCCAGCAGCGGGGCAGACAGGGGCACTGAAGCTTTCTTT. The V call is TRBV5-4, the J call TRBJ1-1, with TRBD1 matching 8 bases. The CDR3 contains 14 residues. Germline values: CDR1 SGHNT, CDR2 YYREEE (reference sequence). V lost 4 bases, J lost 4 bases, and 6 bases stayed unmatched.

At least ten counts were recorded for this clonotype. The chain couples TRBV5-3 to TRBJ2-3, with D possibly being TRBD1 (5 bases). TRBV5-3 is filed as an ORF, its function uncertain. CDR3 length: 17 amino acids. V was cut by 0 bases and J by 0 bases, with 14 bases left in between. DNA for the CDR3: TGTGCCAGAAGCTTGGATCCTGGGGCGCCTAGCACAGATACGCAGTATTTT. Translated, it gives CARSLDPGAPSTDTQYF.

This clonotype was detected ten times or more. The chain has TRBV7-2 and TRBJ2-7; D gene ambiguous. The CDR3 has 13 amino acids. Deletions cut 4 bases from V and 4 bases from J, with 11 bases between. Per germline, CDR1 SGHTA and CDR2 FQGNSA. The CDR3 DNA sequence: TGTGCCAGCAGCTCCATGAACGAATACGAGCAGTACTTC. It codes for CASSSMNEYEQYF. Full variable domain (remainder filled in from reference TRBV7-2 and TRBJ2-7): GAGVSQSPSNKVTEKGKDVELRCDPISGHTALYWYRQSLGQGLEFLIYFQGNSAPDKSGLPSDRFSAERTGGSVSTLTIQRTQQEDSAVYLCASSSMNEYEQYFGPGTRLTVT.

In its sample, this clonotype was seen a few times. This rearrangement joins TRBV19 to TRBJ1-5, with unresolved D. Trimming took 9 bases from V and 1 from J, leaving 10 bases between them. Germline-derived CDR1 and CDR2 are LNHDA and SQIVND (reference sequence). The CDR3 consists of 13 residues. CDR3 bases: TGTGCCAGCGCCGGACTGAGCAATCAGCCCCAGCATTTT. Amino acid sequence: CASAGLSNQPQHF.

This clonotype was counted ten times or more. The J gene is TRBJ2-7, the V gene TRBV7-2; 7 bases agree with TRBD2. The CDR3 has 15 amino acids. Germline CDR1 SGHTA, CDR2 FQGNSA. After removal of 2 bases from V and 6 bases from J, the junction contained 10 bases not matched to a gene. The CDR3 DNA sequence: TGTGCCAGCAGCTTAACACCGGGGGGTCGGGGCGAGCAGTACTTC. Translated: CASSLTPGGRGEQYF.